The 5 T cell receptor beta chains in this list originate from one sample, sequenced in a study of shared clonotypes between healthy human individuals. Positive CCR7 selection of CD45RO-negative cells yielded the naive CD8 cells, and terminally differentiated effector memory CD45RA+ cells were excluded. Sequenced by immunoSEQ multiplex PCR; TCRdb stores in-frame clones only, minus some. The sample includes roughly 2,000,000 clones, about 95% seen only once; the top ten take roughly 1.2%. The sequencing sample was made of naive CD8+ T cells sorted from blood. The source is a man aged 18 to 30 in good health.

The chain uses TRBV9 and TRBJ2-3, with no clear D. CDR3 size: 15 residues. Between the trimmed V and J ends, which lost 6 bases and 2 bases, there was a span of 16 bases. The V gene's germline CDR1 is SGDLS and CDR2 YYNGEE. The DNA for the CDR3 is TGTGCCAGCAACCTATTAGCAGTGCCCACAGATACGCAGTATTTT. Its translation: CASNLLAVPTDTQYF.

The gene calls are TRBV11-2 and TRBJ2-3; TRBD2 aligns across 7 bases. Germline V gives CDR1 SGHAT, CDR2 FQNNGV. This CDR3 comprises 18 residues. The V gene end was trimmed by 1 base and the J gene end by 3 bases; junction bases not matched to a gene: 13. Written as DNA, the CDR3 is TGTGCCAGCAGCTTAGCGTCCTGGGACTACCCGCCGACAGATACGCAGTATTTT. Translation: CASSLASWDYPPTDTQYF.

The rearrangement links TRBV5-4 to TRBJ1-1; no definite D call. The V end was cut by 0 bases, the J end by 6 bases, with 15 bases between. In germline, CDR1 is SGHNT, CDR2 YYREEE (reference sequence). CDR3 length: 15 residues. CDR3 protein: CASSLDPAGSAEAFF. CDR3 nucleotide sequence: TGTGCCAGCAGCTTGGACCCCGCGGGTTCGGCTGAAGCTTTCTTT.

The rearrangement links TRBV29-1 to TRBJ2-7; 7 nucleotides line up with TRBD1. V trimming: 7 bases; J trimming: 2 bases; junction bases outside the gene matches: 8. The germline V gene encodes CDR1 SQVTM and CDR2 ANQGSEA. The CDR3 consists of 13 residues. The CDR3 sequence: CSAESGTAYEQYF. The CDR3 DNA reads as TGCAGCGCTGAGTCCGGGACAGCCTACGAGCAGTACTTC.

The chain is built from TRBV7-2 and TRBJ2-3, with 8 bases matching TRBD2. The germline gives CDR1 SGHTA, CDR2 FQGNSA. CDR3 length equals 18 residues. V lost 7 bases, J lost 2 bases, and 17 bases stayed unmatched. The CDR3 spells CASNDISGSSPVTDTQYF. DNA for the CDR3: TGTGCCAGCAACGATATCAGCGGGAGCTCTCCCGTCACAGATACGCAGTATTTT.